This entry features one T cell receptor beta chain sequence. Its antigen is not yet known. No qualities accompany the bases; no much larger clone lies one base away. The data were obtained in a study of radiotherapy plus CTLA-4 blockade in lung cancer (dated by TCRdb to 2016 to 2018). About the study as a whole: Among the enrolled patients, around 19% had an objective response, and 25% to 40% reached disease control. Overall study results and their limits: After treatment with radiotherapy and ipilimumab, TCR clones that originated in tumors expanded in peripheral blood. The strongest predictors of response, as reported, were early dynamic changes in blood T cell clones along with a rise in serum interferon-beta after radiation.

The CDR3 measures 16 amino acids from cysteine to phenylalanine. Only the CDR3 DNA stays, 48 bases, in frame from base 1. The CDR1 and CDR2 encoded by the germline V gene are KGHSY and FQNENV. A distance of 14 bases separates the germline ends of V and J, which lose 0 bases and 2 bases respectively. The library was prepared using the immunoSEQ multiplex PCR assay. The source is immuneACCESS, and TCRdb retained only in-frame sequences with V and J called. Part of the clones is not carried over; for the studies checked, unresolved V genes explain less than half of this, and the remainder is unexplained. The sample table lists some 30,000 clones, about 79% of them with a count of one. The ten largest clones capture 16% of the sample. The study evaluated CTLA-4 blockade (ipilimumab) given together with focal radiation therapy in patients who had chemo-refractory metastatic non-small-cell lung cancer.

The TCR comes from a human donor with non-small cell lung cancer that progressed on radiotherapy plus ipilimumab. This specimen consisted of peripheral blood, obtained from a patient treated with radiotherapy plus ipilimumab. Recombination linked TRBV16 to TRBJ2-7; the D gene assignment is perhaps TRBD1 or TRBD2, with each matching 5 bases. The CDR3 reads CASSQSEGTKAYEQYF. The nucleotide sequence reads as follows: TGTGCCAGCAGCCAATCGGAAGGGACGAAAGCCTACGAGCAGTACTTC.